These T cell receptor beta chains were read from a single sample in a study of cytomegalovirus exposure and HLA in healthy donors. Clones were read by immunoSEQ multiplex PCR, and TCRdb kept only the in-frame ones, dropping some. This table has more than 110,000 clones, roughly 80% appearing once. The sequenced sample consisted of PBMCs. The source of these receptors is a female donor in good health and CMV-seronegative. Each CDR3 is given with its conserved first and last residue. A D gene is named only where the DNA matches it firmly. Clone size, where shown, is once, few, many, or a class for clones that have expanded.

D gene: NA; J gene: TRBJ1-2; V gene: TRBV7-9; clone size: few; CDR3 protein: CASTPPLRVANYGYTF; CDR3 DNA: TGTGCCAGCACCCCCCCGCTCAGGGTAGCTAACTATGGCTACACCTTC
D gene: TRBD2; J gene: TRBJ2-1; V gene: TRBV27; clone size: NA; CDR3 protein: CATRTSANEQFF; CDR3 DNA: TGTGCCACGAGGACTAGCGCCAATGAGCAGTTCTTC
D gene: NA; J gene: TRBJ2-1; V gene: TRBV5-6; clone size: NA; CDR3 protein: CASSSYRAHNEQFF; CDR3 DNA: TGTGCCAGCAGCAGTTACAGGGCCCACAATGAGCAGTTCTTC
D gene: TRBD1; J gene: TRBJ1-1; V gene: TRBV6-1; clone size: NA; CDR3 protein: CASRRQGRNTEAFF; CDR3 DNA: TGTGCCAGCCGAAGACAGGGGAGGAACACTGAAGCTTTCTTT
D gene: NA; J gene: TRBJ2-2; V gene: TRBV6-1; clone size: once; CDR3 protein: CASSWAGNTGELFF; CDR3 DNA: TGTGCCAGCAGTTGGGCAGGGAACACCGGGGAGCTGTTTTTT
D gene: NA; J gene: TRBJ1-3; V gene: TRBV19; clone size: NA; CDR3 protein: CASSLGGPSREYF; CDR3 DNA: TGTGCCAGTAGTCTAGGAGGTCCTAGTCGGGAATATTTT
D gene: NA; J gene: TRBJ2-7; V gene: TRBV5-1; clone size: NA; CDR3 protein: CASSLDRVYEQYF; CDR3 DNA: TGCGCCAGCAGCTTGGACAGGGTCTACGAGCAGTACTTC
D gene: TRBD1; J gene: TRBJ2-5; V gene: TRBV27; clone size: NA; CDR3 protein: CASSLTGNQETQYF; CDR3 DNA: TGTGCCAGCAGTTTGACAGGGAACCAAGAGACCCAGTACTTC
D gene: TRBD1; J gene: TRBJ1-5; V gene: TRBV5-4; clone size: few; CDR3 protein: CASSLSSPGTDNQPQHF; CDR3 DNA: TGTGCCAGCAGCTTGTCGTCGCCTGGGACAGACAATCAGCCCCAGCATTTT
D gene: NA; J gene: TRBJ1-1; V gene: TRBV9; clone size: NA; CDR3 protein: CASSVEAGMNTEAFF; CDR3 DNA: TGTGCCAGCAGCGTAGAGGCAGGAATGAACACTGAAGCTTTCTTT
D gene: NA; J gene: TRBJ1-3; V gene: TRBV19; clone size: NA; CDR3 protein: CASSIGSGGNTIYF; CDR3 DNA: TGTGCCAGTAGTATTGGGAGCGGTGGAAACACCATATATTTT
D gene: TRBD1; J gene: TRBJ1-1; V gene: TRBV27; clone size: NA; CDR3 protein: CASSLQGVTTEAFF; CDR3 DNA: TGTGCCAGCAGTTTACAGGGGGTTACCACTGAAGCTTTCTTT
D gene: NA; J gene: TRBJ1-5; V gene: TRBV28; clone size: NA; CDR3 protein: CASSLSQGGQPQHF; CDR3 DNA: TGTGCCAGCAGTTTAAGCCAGGGCGGTCAGCCCCAGCATTTT
D gene: NA; J gene: TRBJ1-1; V gene: TRBV30; clone size: NA; CDR3 protein: CAWDLTGIGTEAFF; CDR3 DNA: TGTGCCTGGGACCTAACAGGGATCGGGACTGAAGCTTTCTTT
D gene: NA; J gene: TRBJ1-5; V gene: TRBV7-2; clone size: NA; CDR3 protein: CASSLALRNQPQHF; CDR3 DNA: TGTGCCAGCAGCTTAGCGCTGAGAAATCAGCCCCAGCATTTT
D gene: NA; J gene: TRBJ2-7; V gene: TRBV4-2; clone size: NA; CDR3 protein: CASSQEASVPYEQYF; CDR3 DNA: TGTGCCAGCAGCCAAGAGGCTAGCGTTCCCTACGAGCAGTACTTC
D gene: NA; J gene: TRBJ1-1; V gene: TRBV27; clone size: NA; CDR3 protein: CASSPTRGTEAFF; CDR3 DNA: TGTGCCAGCAGTCCCACCCGCGGGACTGAAGCTTTCTTT
D gene: NA; J gene: TRBJ1-1; V gene: TRBV6-5; clone size: NA; CDR3 protein: CASSLTGLEAFF; CDR3 DNA: TGTGCCAGCAGCCTTACGGGACTTGAAGCTTTCTTT
D gene: NA; J gene: TRBJ1-1; V gene: TRBV7-9; clone size: NA; CDR3 protein: CASSFTGTEAFF; CDR3 DNA: TGTGCCAGCAGCTTCACAGGAACTGAAGCTTTCTTT
D gene: NA; J gene: TRBJ2-7; V gene: TRBV29-1; clone size: NA; CDR3 protein: CSVGLTDRSSYEQYF; CDR3 DNA: TGCAGCGTTGGCCTGACGGACAGAAGCTCCTACGAGCAGTACTTC
D gene: NA; J gene: TRBJ2-7; V gene: TRBV19; clone size: NA; CDR3 protein: CASSPNLGEQYF; CDR3 DNA: TGTGCCAGTAGCCCCAACCTCGGCGAGCAGTACTTC
D gene: NA; J gene: TRBJ2-7; V gene: TRBV7-9; clone size: NA; CDR3 protein: CASSFYMTGRTYEQYF; CDR3 DNA: TGTGCCAGCAGCTTTTACATGACAGGGAGGACCTACGAGCAGTACTTC
D gene: TRBD1; J gene: TRBJ2-1; V gene: TRBV7-3; clone size: NA; CDR3 protein: CASSSRTGGIDEQFF; CDR3 DNA: TGTGCCAGCAGCTCGCGGACAGGGGGCATCGATGAGCAGTTCTTC
D gene: NA; J gene: TRBJ2-3; V gene: TRBV9; clone size: NA; CDR3 protein: CASSVGSSPETQYF; CDR3 DNA: TGTGCCAGCAGCGTAGGGTCAAGTCCAGAAACGCAGTATTTT
D gene: TRBD2; J gene: TRBJ2-3; V gene: TRBV6-1; clone size: NA; CDR3 protein: CASSEAKGLGTATQYF; CDR3 DNA: TGTGCCAGCAGTGAAGCGAAAGGACTAGGAACAGCTACGCAGTATTTT
D gene: TRBD1; J gene: TRBJ2-7; V gene: TRBV29-1; clone size: few; CDR3 protein: CSVELRDRRSEQYF; CDR3 DNA: TGCAGCGTTGAACTCCGGGACAGGAGGTCCGAGCAGTACTTC
D gene: NA; J gene: TRBJ2-7; V gene: TRBV18; clone size: NA; CDR3 protein: CASSPGGGGSYEQYF; CDR3 DNA: TGTGCCAGCTCACCCGGAGGGGGGGGCTCCTACGAGCAGTACTTC
D gene: NA; J gene: TRBJ1-1; V gene: TRBV12-1; clone size: NA; CDR3 protein: CASSFVRQGSTEAFF; CDR3 DNA: TGTGCCAGCAGCTTTGTGCGTCAGGGGAGCACTGAAGCTTTCTTT